The source of this T cell receptor beta chain is a study of early T cells in non-severe SARS-CoV-2 infection. In this sample, this clonotype turned up a few times. The target antigen is unknown. V lost 8 bases, J lost 5 bases, and 8 bases stayed unmatched. Germline V CDR1 and CDR2: ENHRY, SYGVKD. This CDR3 is 14 amino acids long. Notes on the study in general: VDJdb-based annotation leaned toward anti-spike CD8 responses and missed private and CD4 specificities.

Unique molecular identifiers were added to individual cDNA molecules. Each CDR3 protein gets one entry after TCRdb re-called the 5' RACE reads with MiXCR. Of some 85,000 distinct CDR3 sequences listed, 12% to 15% were seen once; the top ten hold more than 1.2%. The V and J genes are TRBV10-3 and TRBJ2-5, with TRBD2 matching over 10 bases. Material for sequencing was whole blood. This receptor was obtained from an adult who was a healthcare worker with PCR-confirmed SARS-CoV-2 infection or an uninfected control (not recorded which). CDR3 sequence: CAIGSGGALETQYF. DNA of the CDR3: TGTGCCATCGGAAGCGGGGGGGCCTTGGAGACCCAGTACTTC.